These T cell receptor beta chains were read from a single sample in a study of T cells in Graves' hyperthyroidism and ophthalmopathy. TCRdb processed the multiplex PCR reads anew with MiXCR; each CDR3 protein has one entry. The sample includes under 450,000 distinct CDR3 sequences, about a sixth of them seen just once. Input material: blood. Receptor source: a woman in her twenties or thirties with Graves' hyperthyroidism that later progressed to Graves' ophthalmopathy. Both conserved end residues are part of each CDR3. The D gene is left open where the match is weak. Only some rows state a clone size, as once, few, many or a class for expanded clones.

>many|TRBJ1-1|TRBV4-1|NA
TGCGCCAGCAGCCAAGATAAGGCCGTCGCTTTCGGTCCCACTGAAGCTTTCTTT
CASSQDKAVAFGPTEAFF
>NA|TRBJ2-1|TRBV27|TRBD2
TGTGCCAGCAGTTTTATCGGGGCTAGCGGGAGGAATGAGCAGTTCTTC
CASSFIGASGRNEQFF
>many|TRBJ1-2|TRBV20-1|TRBD1
TGCAGTGCTAGAGATGGTACCCGGGACAGGGGCGACTATGGCTACACCTTC
CSARDGTRDRGDYGYTF
>NA|TRBJ2-7|TRBV5-1|TRBD2
TGCGCCAGCAGCCTGTTGTTAGCGGGGGAAACCTACGAGCAGTACTTC
CASSLLLAGETYEQYF
>many|TRBJ1-5|TRBV12-3/TRBV12-4|TRBD1
TGTGCCAGCAGTTCCACAGGGGGCATGGATCAGCCCCAGCATTTT
CASSSTGGMDQPQHF
>many|TRBJ1-1|TRBV10-3|NA
TGTGCCATCAGTGAAGTCAGAGCCATGAACACTGAAGCTTTCTTT
CAISEVRAMNTEAFF
>few|TRBJ1-5|TRBV27|NA
TGTGCCAGCAGTGCATCCTCTTCAGGGGCCTTTAGCAATCAGCCCCAGCATTTT
CASSASSSGAFSNQPQHF
>few|TRBJ1-5|TRBV10-2|NA
TGCGCCACCCGACCTGGGAACAGCAATCAGCCCCAGCATTTT
CATRPGNSNQPQHF
>few|TRBJ2-7|TRBV27|NA
TGTGCCAGCAACCCTTACCTGAGGCCTACCTACGAGCAGTACTTC
CASNPYLRPTYEQYF
>many|TRBJ2-1|TRBV5-6|NA
TGTGCCAGCAGCTTCCGACTCCCGTCCTCCTACAATGAGCAGTTCTTC
CASSFRLPSSYNEQFF
>many|TRBJ2-5|TRBV5-4|NA
TGTGCCAGCAGCTTGGTATCGGCTATGGAGACCCAGTACTTC
CASSLVSAMETQYF
>many|TRBJ1-6|TRBV5-1|NA
TGCGCCAGCAGCTTACAGGGTCCTAATTCACCCCTCCACTTT
CASSLQGPNSPLHF
>many|TRBJ2-3|TRBV7-8|TRBD2
TGTGCCAGCAGCTTAGGGGGACTAGCGGGAGCAGGAGCAGATACGCAGTATTTT
CASSLGGLAGAGADTQYF
>few|TRBJ1-4|TRBV5-1|NA
TGCGCCAGCAGCTTGGACAGGGAGGGTGAAAAACTGTTTTTT
CASSLDREGEKLFF
>many|TRBJ2-4|TRBV10-3|TRBD1
TGTGCCATCAGTGAGTCAGGACAGGGACTCGGAAACATTCAGTACTTC
CAISESGQGLGNIQYF
>NA|TRBJ2-7|TRBV4-2|NA
TGTGCCAGCAGCCAAGAATTGACAGAGAGTAACGAGCAGTACTTC
CASSQELTESNEQYF
>many|TRBJ1-3|TRBV11-2|NA
TGTGCCAGCAGCACGGATCTTGGAAACACCATATATTTT
CASSTDLGNTIYF
>many|TRBJ2-3|TRBV30|NA
TGTGCCTGGAGCGCGACAGGAAGGACAGATACGCAGTATTTT
CAWSATGRTDTQYF
>NA|TRBJ2-7|TRBV5-1|NA
TGCGCCAGCAGCCCAGACCCCGACAGCCACGAGCAGTACTTC
CASSPDPDSHEQYF
>many|TRBJ2-5|TRBV7-2|NA
TGTGCCAGCAGCCCCGGGGGCGGGATGAAGACCCAGTACTTC
CASSPGGGMKTQYF
>many|TRBJ1-4|TRBV28|NA
TGTGCCAGCAGTTGGGGTACCGGGCCCCCGGGCGAAAAACTGTTTTTT
CASSWGTGPPGEKLFF
>NA|TRBJ1-1|TRBV5-6|NA
TGTACCAGCAGCTCCTACGGCGTTCCGAACACTGAAGCTTTCTTT
CTSSSYGVPNTEAFF
>many|TRBJ2-7|TRBV30|NA
TGTGCCTGGCTGAGGGAGTACGAGCAGTACTTC
CAWLREYEQYF
>many|TRBJ1-5|TRBV6-1|NA
TGTGCCAGCAGAGAACAAGGGGGGCTCCGACAGCCCCAGCATTTT
CASREQGGLRQPQHF
>many|TRBJ2-7|TRBV28|NA
TGTGCCAGCAGTTTACAGCTGGCCTACGAGCAGTACTTC
CASSLQLAYEQYF
>many|TRBJ1-2|TRBV29-1|NA
TGCAGCGTTGAAGGGGGAGTGGGCTATGGCTACACCTTC
CSVEGGVGYGYTF
>few|TRBJ1-1|TRBV20-1|NA
TGCAGTGCTAGAGATAATTTCCGGGAAAACACTGAAGCTTTCTTT
CSARDNFRENTEAFF
>few|TRBJ1-5|TRBV18|TRBD1
TGTGCCAGCTCACGGGGACAGGTCGATTCCAATCAGCCCCAGCATTTT
CASSRGQVDSNQPQHF
>many|TRBJ2-5|TRBV12-3/TRBV12-4|NA
TGTGCCAGCAGTTTAGCGCTAATCCTGGACCAAGAGACCCAGTACTTC
CASSLALILDQETQYF
>many|TRBJ2-1|TRBV12-3/TRBV12-4|TRBD2
TGTGCCAGCAGTTTGTCCGTAGTAGCGGGAGACAATGAGCAGTTCTTC
CASSLSVVAGDNEQFF
>many|TRBJ2-1|TRBV10-3|NA
TGTGCCATCAGTGAGGGGAGGGGGAATGAGCAGTTCTTC
CAISEGRGNEQFF
>many|TRBJ2-5|TRBV2|TRBD1
TGTGCCAGCAGTGCCACGACAGGGGGAGAGACCCAGTACTTC
CASSATTGGETQYF
>many|TRBJ1-1|TRBV2|NA
TGTGCCATCCGGGACCCCGCCCCCACTTTCTCCGGCACTGAAGCTTTCTTT
CAIRDPAPTFSGTEAFF
>many|TRBJ2-7|TRBV6-1|TRBD1
TGTGCCAGCAGGATGGCGACAGGGAGCTCCTACGAGCAGTACTTC
CASRMATGSSYEQYF
>few|TRBJ1-5|TRBV5-8|TRBD1
TGTGCCAGCGGGGACCTTGGGACAGGGACAGGCAATCAGCCCCAGCATTTT
CASGDLGTGTGNQPQHF
>few|TRBJ1-2|TRBV28|NA
TGTGCCAGCAGGCGTGGGGGCGACTATGGCTACACCTTC
CASRRGGDYGYTF
>NA|TRBJ2-1|TRBV5-6|TRBD2
TGTGCCAGCAGCTCCCAAGCTAGCGGGATCTTGAATGAGCAGTTCTTC
CASSSQASGILNEQFF
>NA|TRBJ2-2|TRBV5-1|TRBD1
TGCGCCAGCAGCTCCCGACAGGGATCCGGGGAGCTGTTTTTT
CASSSRQGSGELFF
>NA|TRBJ1-1|TRBV28|NA
TGTGCCAGCAGTACAGGTAAAGGTGGTGGGGACACTGAAGCTTTCTTT
CASSTGKGGGDTEAFF
>many|TRBJ2-1|TRBV12-3/TRBV12-4|NA
TGTGCCAGCAGTACTATTCCGGGACGCTACAATGAGCAGTTCTTC
CASSTIPGRYNEQFF
>many|TRBJ2-7|TRBV11-2|NA
TGTGCCAGCAGCTGGGACGCAAGAGAAGAGCAGTACTTC
CASSWDAREEQYF
>many|TRBJ2-5|TRBV20-1|NA
TGCAGTGCTGGGGATTTACAGGGTCGGGAGACCCAGTACTTC
CSAGDLQGRETQYF
>many|TRBJ2-7|TRBV2|NA
TGTGCCAGCAGTGACGCGTGGTACGAGCAGTACTTC
CASSDAWYEQYF
>few|TRBJ2-5|TRBV6-1|NA
TGTGCCAGCAGTGTTTCAGTTCAAGAGACCCAGTACTTC
CASSVSVQETQYF
>NA|TRBJ2-7|TRBV2|NA
TGTGCCTCTGGTAGGGACTTTGGAGCGTCCGAGCAGTACTTC
CASGRDFGASEQYF
>many|TRBJ2-7|TRBV28|TRBD2
TGTGCCAGCGATTTGGGGGGGTGGAACGAGCAGTACTTC
CASDLGGWNEQYF
>many|TRBJ1-1|TRBV28|TRBD1
TGTGCCAGCACCAGAAGGACAGGGTATGGGATAGGGGCTTTCTTT
CASTRRTGYGIGAFF
>NA|TRBJ2-3|TRBV20-1|TRBD2
TGCAGTGCTAGAGGGACTAGCGGGGGGGTCTTAGATACGCAGTATTTT
CSARGTSGGVLDTQYF
>NA|TRBJ1-6|TRBV2|TRBD1
TGTGCCAGCAGGGCAACCGGGACAGGGGTTTCACCCCTCCACTTT
CASRATGTGVSPLHF
>many|TRBJ2-3|TRBV15|TRBD2
TGTGCCACCAGCATCGAGGGGACTAGCGGTGTCATCTTCACAGATACGCAGTATTTT
CATSIEGTSGVIFTDTQYF